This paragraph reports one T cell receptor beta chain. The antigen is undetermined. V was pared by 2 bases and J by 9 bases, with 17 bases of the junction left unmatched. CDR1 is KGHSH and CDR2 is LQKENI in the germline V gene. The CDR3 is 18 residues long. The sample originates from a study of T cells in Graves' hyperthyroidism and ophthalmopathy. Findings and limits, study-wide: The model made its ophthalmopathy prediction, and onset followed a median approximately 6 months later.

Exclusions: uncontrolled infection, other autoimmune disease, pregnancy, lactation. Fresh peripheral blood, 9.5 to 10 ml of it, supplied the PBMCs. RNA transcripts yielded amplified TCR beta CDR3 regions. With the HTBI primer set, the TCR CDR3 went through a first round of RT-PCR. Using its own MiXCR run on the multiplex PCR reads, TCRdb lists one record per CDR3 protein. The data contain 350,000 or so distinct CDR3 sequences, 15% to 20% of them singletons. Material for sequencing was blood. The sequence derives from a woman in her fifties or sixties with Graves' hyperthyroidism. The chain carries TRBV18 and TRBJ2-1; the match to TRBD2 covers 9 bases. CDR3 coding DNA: TGTGCCAGCTCACCAAAATTCGGAGGCGGGGGGGCTCTGGGTGAGCAGTTCTTC. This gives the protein CASSPKFGGGGALGEQFF.